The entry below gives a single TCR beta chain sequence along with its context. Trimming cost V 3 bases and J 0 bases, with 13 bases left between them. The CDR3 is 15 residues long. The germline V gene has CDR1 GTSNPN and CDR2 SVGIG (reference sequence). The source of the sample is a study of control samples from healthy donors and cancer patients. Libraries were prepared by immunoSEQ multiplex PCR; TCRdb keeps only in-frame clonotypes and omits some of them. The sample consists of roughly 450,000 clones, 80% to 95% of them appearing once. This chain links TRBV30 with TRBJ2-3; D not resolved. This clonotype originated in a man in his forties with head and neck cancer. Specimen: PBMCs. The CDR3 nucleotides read TGTGCCTGGAGCCCCCCTCCCTCTAGCACAGATACGCAGTATTTT. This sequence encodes CAWSPPPSSTDTQYF.